The present T cell receptor (beta chain) was sequenced within a study of blood T cell repertoires in COVID-19. This CDR3 is built from 16 residues. The germline V gene encodes CDR1 SEHNR and CDR2 FQNEAQ (reference sequence). The ends were cut back, 1 base at V and 0 bases at J, with 11 bases in the middle. Clones were sequenced by immunoSEQ multiplex PCR, and TCRdb holds only the in-frame ones, with some missing. Here the sample spans about 230,000 clones, just over 85% being singletons. Sequenced: PBMCs or T cells enriched from blood (not recorded which). The source is a young man who had recovered from COVID-19. The rearrangement uses TRBV7-9 and TRBJ2-3, with a tentative D call TRBD2 (6 bases). The CDR3 protein is CASSLGHAGSTDTQYF. In DNA, the CDR3 is TGTGCCAGCAGCTTAGGTCATGCGGGAAGCACAGATACGCAGTATTTT.